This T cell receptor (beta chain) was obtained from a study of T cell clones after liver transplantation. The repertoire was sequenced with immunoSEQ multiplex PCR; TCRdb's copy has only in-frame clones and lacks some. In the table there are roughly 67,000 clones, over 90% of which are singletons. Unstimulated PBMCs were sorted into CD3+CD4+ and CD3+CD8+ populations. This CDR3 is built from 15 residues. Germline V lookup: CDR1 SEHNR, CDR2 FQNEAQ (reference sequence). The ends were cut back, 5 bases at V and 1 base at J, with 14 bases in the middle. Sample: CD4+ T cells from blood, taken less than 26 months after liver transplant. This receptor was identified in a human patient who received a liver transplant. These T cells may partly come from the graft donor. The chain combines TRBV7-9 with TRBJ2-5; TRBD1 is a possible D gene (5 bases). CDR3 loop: CASSPRVGPQETQYF. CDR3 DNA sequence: TGTGCCAGCAGCCCCAGGGTAGGCCCCCAAGAGACCCAGTACTTC.